A single sample is the source of the 9 T cell receptor beta chains below, sequenced in a study of blood T cell repertoires in COVID-19. TCRdb keeps only in-frame clones here, not all; method: immunoSEQ multiplex PCR. This sample yields 65,000 to 80,000 clones, of which 91% are seen a single time; under 6.5% belongs to the top ten. The sequenced sample consisted of peripheral blood. The receptors come from a human donor in a cohort sampled during active COVID-19.

V gene TRBV6-5 combines with J gene TRBJ2-3; TRBD2 matches at 7 bases. Germline V gene sequence: CDR1 MNHEY, CDR2 SVGAGI. V lost 4 bases to trimming and J lost 5 bases; unmatched junction nucleotides: 6. This CDR3 is built from 14 residues. The CDR3 DNA follows: TGTGCCAGCAGTTCCCCGGGGGAGGGAGATACGCAGTATTTT. Translating it yields CASSSPGEGDTQYF.

The chain has TRBV6-5 and TRBJ1-1; D unresolved. CDR1 MNHEY and CDR2 SVGAGI come from the germline V gene. The CDR3 extends over 13 amino acids. V was cut by 0 bases and J by 4 bases, with 6 bases left in between. CDR3 DNA: TGTGCCAGCAGTTACTCGGCGGGCACTGAAGCTTTCTTT. Protein sequence: CASSYSAGTEAFF.

This chain joins TRBV5-6 and TRBJ1-2; tentative D call: TRBD1 (6 bases). Trimming took 4 bases from V and 4 from J, leaving 14 bases between them. Germline V gives CDR1 SGHDT, CDR2 YYEEEE. This CDR3 is built from 14 residues. CDR3: CASSRRTVPYGYTF. As DNA, the CDR3 is TGTGCCAGCAGCCGTCGGACAGTCCCCTATGGCTACACCTTC.

The V gene is TRBV18, the J gene TRBJ2-3, with 16 bases matching TRBD2. The germline gives CDR1 KGHSH, CDR2 LQKENI. CDR3 length: 18 amino acids. V dropped 3 bases and J dropped 2; count of bases not matched to a gene: 5. The CDR3 nucleotides are TGTGCCAGCTCACCGACGGGGACTAGCGGGGGGGACACAGATACGCAGTATTTT. Amino acid sequence: CASSPTGTSGGDTDTQYF.

The chain joins TRBV7-9 to TRBJ2-7; possibly TRBD1 for D (6 bases). CDR1 SEHNR and CDR2 FQNEAQ come from the germline V gene (reference sequence). Trimming pared 1 base from V and 1 base from J, leaving 8 bases between. This CDR3 spans 14 amino acids. CDR3 nucleotides: TGTGCCAGCAGCTTAGTTCAGGGGTCCTACGAGCAGTACTTC. This translates into CASSLVQGSYEQYF.

This clone was detected only once. The chain joins TRBV4-1 to TRBJ1-3, with TRBD1 identical over 9 bases. The CDR3 consists of 16 residues. Trimming cost V 0 bases and J 4 bases; bases outside gene matches: 4. Germline-derived CDR1 and CDR2 are MGHRA and YSYEKL. The CDR3 sequence is CASSQEGTGPGNTIYF. The CDR3 nucleotides read TGCGCCAGCAGCCAAGAAGGGACAGGGCCCGGAAACACCATATATTTT.

This chain uses TRBV4-1 with TRBJ2-5, with 7 bases identical to TRBD2. This CDR3 spans 14 amino acids. Losses at the gene ends were 4 bases for V and 2 bases for J; bases not matched to a gene: 4. Looked up from germline, CDR1 is MGHRA and CDR2 is YSYEKL. The CDR3 DNA is TGCGCCAGCAGCCGGGGAGGGGCGCAAGAGACCCAGTACTTC. It codes for CASSRGGAQETQYF.

The V gene is TRBV5-1, the J gene TRBJ2-5; the match to TRBD1 covers 7 bases. The CDR3 covers 16 residues. CDR1 SGHRS and CDR2 YFSETQ come from the germline V gene. Trimming took 0 bases from V and 5 from J; bases not matched to a gene: 10. CDR3 amino acids: CASSLGLGQPSETQYF. CDR3 nucleotides: TGCGCCAGCAGCTTGGGCCTGGGACAGCCCTCGGAGACCCAGTACTTC. Combining the CDR3 with reference TRBV5-1 and TRBJ2-5 gives the whole variable domain KAGVTQTPRYLIKTRGQQVTLSCSPISGHRSVSWYQQTPGQGLQFLFEYFSETQRNKGNFPGRFSGRQFSNSRSEMNVSTLELGDSALYLCASSLGLGQPSETQYFGPGTRLLVL.

The V and J genes are TRBV4-1 and TRBJ1-1; D is possibly TRBD1 (6 bases). Germline V CDR1 and CDR2: MGHRA, YSYEKL. The CDR3 has 16 residues. V shed 0 bases and J shed 3 bases, with 14 bases lying between them. This CDR3 reads CASSQEWGGADTEAFF. The CDR3 nucleotides read TGCGCCAGCAGCCAAGAGTGGGGGGGCGCGGACACTGAAGCTTTCTTT.